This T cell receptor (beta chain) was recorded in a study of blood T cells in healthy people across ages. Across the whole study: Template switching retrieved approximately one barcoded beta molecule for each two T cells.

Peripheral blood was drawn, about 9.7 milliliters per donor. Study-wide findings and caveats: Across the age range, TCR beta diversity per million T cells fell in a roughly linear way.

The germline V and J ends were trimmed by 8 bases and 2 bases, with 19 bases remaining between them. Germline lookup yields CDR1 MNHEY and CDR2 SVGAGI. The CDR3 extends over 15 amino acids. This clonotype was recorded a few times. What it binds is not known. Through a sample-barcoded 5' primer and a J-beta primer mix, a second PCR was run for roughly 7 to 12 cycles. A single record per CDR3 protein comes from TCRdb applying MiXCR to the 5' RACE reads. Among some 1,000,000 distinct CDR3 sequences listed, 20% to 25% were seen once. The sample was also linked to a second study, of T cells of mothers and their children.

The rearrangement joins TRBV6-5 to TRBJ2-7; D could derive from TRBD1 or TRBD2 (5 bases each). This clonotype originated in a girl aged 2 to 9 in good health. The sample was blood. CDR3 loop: CASAFGQGAPYEQYF. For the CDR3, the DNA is TGTGCCAGCGCTTTTGGGCAGGGAGCCCCCTACGAGCAGTACTTC.